A selection of T cell receptor beta chains follows, all from one sample in a study of blood T cell repertoires in COVID-19. The assay was immunoSEQ multiplex PCR, and TCRdb's table has in-frame clones only and misses some. The sample holds roughly 130,000 clones, more than 80% seen once. The sequenced sample was peripheral blood. The receptors stem from an older woman with acute or convalescent COVID-19. The CDR3 runs from the conserved cysteine through the conserved F or W. Each record gives: J gene, D gene, clone size, V gene, CDR3 DNA, CDR3 protein. The D gene is left open where the match is weak. Clone size is not always given. Where it is, it says once, few, many or a class for expanded clones.

J gene: TRBJ1-1
D gene: -
clone size: -
V gene: TRBV7-9
CDR3 DNA: TGTGCCAGCAGCCCCACAAGTTTTTTGAACACTGAAGCTTTCTTT
CDR3 protein: CASSPTSFLNTEAFF

J gene: TRBJ1-2
D gene: -
clone size: few
V gene: TRBV27
CDR3 DNA: TGTGCCAGCAGTGGCTTGGACAACCTAAACTATGGCTACACCTTC
CDR3 protein: CASSGLDNLNYGYTF

J gene: TRBJ2-7
D gene: -
clone size: -
V gene: TRBV27
CDR3 DNA: TGTGCCAGTCCGAGAGTAGCGGACTCCTACGAGCAGTACTTC
CDR3 protein: CASPRVADSYEQYF

J gene: TRBJ1-6
D gene: TRBD1
clone size: -
V gene: TRBV6-2/TRBV6-3
CDR3 DNA: TGTGCCAGCAGTTTTCGTGGAGAACAGGGGGTTGTAAGTAATTCACCCCTCCACTTT
CDR3 protein: CASSFRGEQGVVSNSPLHF

J gene: TRBJ1-2
D gene: -
clone size: -
V gene: TRBV6-1
CDR3 DNA: TGTGCCAGCAGTGACCTTCAGGGAACTTATGGCTACACCTTC
CDR3 protein: CASSDLQGTYGYTF

J gene: TRBJ2-7
D gene: TRBD1
clone size: few
V gene: TRBV2
CDR3 DNA: TGTGCCAGCCAGGGACAGTTAGCCTACGAGCAGTACTTC
CDR3 protein: CASQGQLAYEQYF

J gene: TRBJ1-2
D gene: TRBD1
clone size: once
V gene: TRBV2
CDR3 DNA: TGTGCCAGCAGGGGACAGAAGATGAATGGCTACACCTTC
CDR3 protein: CASRGQKMNGYTF

J gene: TRBJ1-5
D gene: -
clone size: -
V gene: TRBV6-1
CDR3 DNA: TGTGCCAGCAGTGAAAAAATGAGTCAGCCCCAGCATTTT
CDR3 protein: CASSEKMSQPQHF

J gene: TRBJ2-5
D gene: -
clone size: -
V gene: TRBV5-8
CDR3 DNA: TGTGCCAGCAGCCGCTCCCCTAGGGGGGAGACCCAGTACTTC
CDR3 protein: CASSRSPRGETQYF

J gene: TRBJ1-3
D gene: -
clone size: once
V gene: TRBV3-1/TRBV3-2
CDR3 DNA: TGTGCCAGCAGCCAAGGAGGCCTCTCTGGAAACACCATATATTTT
CDR3 protein: CASSQGGLSGNTIYF

J gene: TRBJ1-1
D gene: TRBD1
clone size: -
V gene: TRBV27
CDR3 DNA: TGTGCCAGCAGTCCCTCGACAGGGTTCGAAGCTTTCTTT
CDR3 protein: CASSPSTGFEAFF

J gene: TRBJ1-5
D gene: TRBD1
clone size: -
V gene: TRBV10-3
CDR3 DNA: TGTGCCATCAGCTCGGGACAGCCACGCAATCAGCCCCAGCATTTT
CDR3 protein: CAISSGQPRNQPQHF

J gene: TRBJ1-2
D gene: -
clone size: -
V gene: TRBV29-1
CDR3 DNA: TGCAGCGTTGGTGATACAGGGTTTGGCGGCTACACCTTC
CDR3 protein: CSVGDTGFGGYTF

J gene: TRBJ1-2
D gene: -
clone size: -
V gene: TRBV6-2/TRBV6-3
CDR3 DNA: TGTGCCAGCAGTTACCTGGACAGCAACTATGGCTACACCTTC
CDR3 protein: CASSYLDSNYGYTF

J gene: TRBJ1-2
D gene: TRBD1
clone size: -
V gene: TRBV28
CDR3 DNA: TGTGCCAGCACGGACAGGGTCGGTGGCTACACCTTC
CDR3 protein: CASTDRVGGYTF

J gene: TRBJ2-1
D gene: TRBD2
clone size: -
V gene: TRBV29-1
CDR3 DNA: TGCAACGCCCACGGGGGGGCCGATGAGCAGTTCTTC
CDR3 protein: CNAHGGADEQFF

J gene: TRBJ1-2
D gene: -
clone size: -
V gene: TRBV24-1
CDR3 DNA: TGTGCCACCAGTGAAGCGGGACCTAACTATGGCTACACCTTC
CDR3 protein: CATSEAGPNYGYTF

J gene: TRBJ2-7
D gene: -
clone size: -
V gene: TRBV6-5
CDR3 DNA: TGTGCCAGCAGCCCCGGGACAATCTCTTCCTACGAGCAGTACTTC
CDR3 protein: CASSPGTISSYEQYF

J gene: TRBJ1-4
D gene: -
clone size: once
V gene: TRBV11-2
CDR3 DNA: TGTGCCAGCAGCTTAAGTCTGAGTGAAAAACTGTTTTTT
CDR3 protein: CASSLSLSEKLFF

J gene: TRBJ2-5
D gene: TRBD2
clone size: -
V gene: TRBV6-5
CDR3 DNA: TGTGCCAGCAGAGAGCGGGGGGGCCGGGAGACCCAGTACTTC
CDR3 protein: CASRERGGRETQYF

J gene: TRBJ1-6
D gene: -
clone size: -
V gene: TRBV30
CDR3 DNA: TGTGCCTTGACGGCCAGGGTTGTCTATAATTCACCCCTCCACTTT
CDR3 protein: CALTARVVYNSPLHF

J gene: TRBJ1-1
D gene: -
clone size: -
V gene: TRBV6-2/TRBV6-3
CDR3 DNA: TGTGCCAGCAGTTATGGGGGGGTCCCGCGGACTGAAGCTTTCTTT
CDR3 protein: CASSYGGVPRTEAFF

J gene: TRBJ1-6
D gene: TRBD1
clone size: once
V gene: TRBV5-1
CDR3 DNA: TGCGCCAGCAGCTTGGGGGCAGGGGGCTTGGGCTCACCCCTCCACTTT
CDR3 protein: CASSLGAGGLGSPLHF

J gene: TRBJ1-2
D gene: -
clone size: -
V gene: TRBV15
CDR3 DNA: TGTGCCACCAGCAGAGATGGACGGGGATATGGCTACACCTTC
CDR3 protein: CATSRDGRGYGYTF

J gene: TRBJ1-4
D gene: TRBD1
clone size: -
V gene: TRBV30
CDR3 DNA: TGTGCCTGGAGTGGGACAGGGAAGACGGAAAAACTGTTTTTT
CDR3 protein: CAWSGTGKTEKLFF

J gene: TRBJ1-2
D gene: -
clone size: -
V gene: TRBV19
CDR3 DNA: TGTGCCAGTAGTAGGGGCACAGGGAATGACTATGGCTACACCTTC
CDR3 protein: CASSRGTGNDYGYTF

J gene: TRBJ1-5
D gene: -
clone size: -
V gene: TRBV19
CDR3 DNA: TGTGCCAGTAGTATAGAAGGGGGAGATCAGCCCCAGCATTTT
CDR3 protein: CASSIEGGDQPQHF

J gene: TRBJ1-1
D gene: TRBD1
clone size: -
V gene: TRBV19
CDR3 DNA: TGTGCCAGTATGGCCCGAGCCGGGACAGGGGGAGAAGCTTTCTTT
CDR3 protein: CASMARAGTGGEAFF

J gene: TRBJ1-6
D gene: -
clone size: -
V gene: TRBV7-2
CDR3 DNA: TGTGCCAGCAGCTCCTTGACAGGTTCACCCCTCCACTTT
CDR3 protein: CASSSLTGSPLHF